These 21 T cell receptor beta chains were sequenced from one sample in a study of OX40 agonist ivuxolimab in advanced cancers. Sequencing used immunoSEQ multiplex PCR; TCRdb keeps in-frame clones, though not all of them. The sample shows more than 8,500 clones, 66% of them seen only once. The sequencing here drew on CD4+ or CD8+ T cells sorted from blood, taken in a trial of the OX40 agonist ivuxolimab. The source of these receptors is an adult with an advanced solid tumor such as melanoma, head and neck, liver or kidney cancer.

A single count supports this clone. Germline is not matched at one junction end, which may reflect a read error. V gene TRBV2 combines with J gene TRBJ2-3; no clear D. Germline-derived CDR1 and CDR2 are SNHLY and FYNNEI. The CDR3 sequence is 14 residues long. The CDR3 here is CASSEVSSTDTQCF. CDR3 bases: TGTGCCAGCAGTGAAGTCTCATCTACAGATACGCAGTGTTTT.

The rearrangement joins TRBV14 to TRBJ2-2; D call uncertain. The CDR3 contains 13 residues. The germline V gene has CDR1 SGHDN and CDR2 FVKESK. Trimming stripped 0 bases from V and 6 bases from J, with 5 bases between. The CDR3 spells CASSQDGSGELFF. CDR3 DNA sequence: TGTGCCAGCAGCCAAGACGGGTCCGGGGAGCTGTTTTTT.

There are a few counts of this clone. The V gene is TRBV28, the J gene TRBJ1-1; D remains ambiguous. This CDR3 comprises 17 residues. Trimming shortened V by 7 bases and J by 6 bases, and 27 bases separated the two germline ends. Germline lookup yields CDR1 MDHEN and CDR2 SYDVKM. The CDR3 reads CASTIIGRIGEIPEAFF. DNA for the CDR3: TGTGCCAGCACCATCATTGGGCGAATCGGGGAAATACCTGAAGCTTTCTTT.

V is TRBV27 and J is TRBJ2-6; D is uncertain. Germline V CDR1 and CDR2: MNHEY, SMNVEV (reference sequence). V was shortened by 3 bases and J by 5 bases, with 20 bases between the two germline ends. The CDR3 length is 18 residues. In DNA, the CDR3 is TGTGCCAGCAGTTTGCGTATCTGGCTACAAAGTCGGGCCAACGTCCTGACTTTC. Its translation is CASSLRIWLQSRANVLTF.

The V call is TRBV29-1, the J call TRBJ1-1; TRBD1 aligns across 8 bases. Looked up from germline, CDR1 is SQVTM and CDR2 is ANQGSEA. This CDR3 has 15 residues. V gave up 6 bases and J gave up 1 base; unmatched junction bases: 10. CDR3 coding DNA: TGCAGCGTGGGACCACAGGGGGGGGCGAACACTGAAGCTTTCTTT. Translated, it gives CSVGPQGGANTEAFF. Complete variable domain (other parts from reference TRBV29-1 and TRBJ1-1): SAVISQKPSRDICQRGTSLTIQCQVDSQVTMMFWYRQQPGQSLTLIATANQGSEATYESGFVIDKFPISRPNLTFSTLTVSNMSPEDSSIYLCSVGPQGGANTEAFFGQGTRLTVV.

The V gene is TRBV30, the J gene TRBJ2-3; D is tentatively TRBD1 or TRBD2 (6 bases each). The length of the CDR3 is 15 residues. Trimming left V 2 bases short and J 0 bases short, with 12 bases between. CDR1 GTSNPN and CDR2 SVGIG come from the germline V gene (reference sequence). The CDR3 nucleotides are TGTGCCTGGAGTAGGGGGGCTACTAGCACAGATACGCAGTATTTT. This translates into CAWSRGATSTDTQYF.

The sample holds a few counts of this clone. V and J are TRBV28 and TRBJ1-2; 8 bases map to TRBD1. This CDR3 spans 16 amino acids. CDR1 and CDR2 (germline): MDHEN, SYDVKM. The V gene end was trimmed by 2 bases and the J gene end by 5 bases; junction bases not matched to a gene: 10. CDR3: CASSLLTGAEVYGYTF. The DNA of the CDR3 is TGTGCCAGCAGTTTACTGACAGGGGCTGAAGTATATGGCTACACCTTC.

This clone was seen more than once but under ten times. The CDR3 DNA sequence: TGTGCCAGCAGCGTAGGCTTCCGACTAGCGGGACTAACAGATACGCAGTATTTT. It encodes CASSVGFRLAGLTDTQYF. The chain carries TRBV9 and TRBJ2-3; 11 bases match TRBD2. The germline CDR1 and CDR2 sequences are SGDLS and YYNGEE. This CDR3 region has 18 residues. The junction had 9 bases not matched to a gene; V was cut back by 0 bases and J by 3 bases.

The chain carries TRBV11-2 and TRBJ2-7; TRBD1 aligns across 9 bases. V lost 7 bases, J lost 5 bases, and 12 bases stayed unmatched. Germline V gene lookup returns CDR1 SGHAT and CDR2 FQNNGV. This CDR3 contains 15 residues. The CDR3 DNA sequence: TGTGCCAGCACAAAACTACCGGGACAGGGTGACGAGCAGTACTTC. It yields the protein CASTKLPGQGDEQYF.

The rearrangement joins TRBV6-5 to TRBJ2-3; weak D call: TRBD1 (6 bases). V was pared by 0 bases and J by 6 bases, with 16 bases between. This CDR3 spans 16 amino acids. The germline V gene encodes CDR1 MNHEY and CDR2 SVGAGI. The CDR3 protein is CASSYSNRADFDTQYF. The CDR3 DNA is TGTGCCAGCAGTTACTCGAACAGGGCGGATTTCGATACGCAGTATTTT.

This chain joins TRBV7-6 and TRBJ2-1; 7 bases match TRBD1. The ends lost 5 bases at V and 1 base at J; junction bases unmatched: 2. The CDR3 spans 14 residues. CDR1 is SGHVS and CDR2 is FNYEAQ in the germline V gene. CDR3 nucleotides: TGTGCCAGCAGCCCGGGACAGTCCTACAATGAGCAGTTCTTC. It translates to CASSPGQSYNEQFF. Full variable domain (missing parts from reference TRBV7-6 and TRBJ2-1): GAGVSQSPRYKVTKRGQDVALRCDPISGHVSLYWYRQALGQGPEFLTYFNYEAQQDKSGLPNDRFSAERPEGSISTLTIQRTEQRDSAMYRCASSPGQSYNEQFFGPGTRLTVL.

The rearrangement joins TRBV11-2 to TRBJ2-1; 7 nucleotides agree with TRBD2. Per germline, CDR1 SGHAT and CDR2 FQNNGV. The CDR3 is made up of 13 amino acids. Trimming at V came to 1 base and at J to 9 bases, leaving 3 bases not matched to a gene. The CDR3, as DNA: TGTGCCAGCAGCTTAGCGGGAGGAGGTGAGCAGTTCTTC. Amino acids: CASSLAGGGEQFF.

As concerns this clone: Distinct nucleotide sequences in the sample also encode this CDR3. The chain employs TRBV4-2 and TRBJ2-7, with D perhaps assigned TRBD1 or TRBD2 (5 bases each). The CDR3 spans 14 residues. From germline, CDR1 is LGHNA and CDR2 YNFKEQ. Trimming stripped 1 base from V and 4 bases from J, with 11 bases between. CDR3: CASSQGTGRYEQYF. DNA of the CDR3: TGTGCCAGCAGCCAAGGGACGGGACGGTACGAGCAGTACTTC.

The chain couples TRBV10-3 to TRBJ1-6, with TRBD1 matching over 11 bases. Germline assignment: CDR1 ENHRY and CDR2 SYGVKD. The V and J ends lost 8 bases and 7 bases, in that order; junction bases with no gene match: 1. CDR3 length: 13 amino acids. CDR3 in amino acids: CAIGTGGNSPLHF. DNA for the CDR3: TGTGCCATCGGGACAGGGGGGAATTCACCCCTCCACTTT.

CDR3 sequence reads: CASRSGSTSYEQYF. The CDR3 nucleotides are TGCGCCAGCAGAAGCGGGAGTACCTCCTACGAGCAGTACTTC. This chain connects TRBV10-2 to TRBJ2-7; TRBD2 aligns across 8 bases. V lost 6 bases and J lost 0; bases outside the gene matches: 4. Germline loops: CDR1 WSHSY, CDR2 SAAADI. The CDR3 totals 14 residues.

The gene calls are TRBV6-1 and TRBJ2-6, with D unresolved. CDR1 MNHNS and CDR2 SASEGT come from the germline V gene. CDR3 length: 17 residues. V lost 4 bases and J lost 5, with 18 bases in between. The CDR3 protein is CASSATTEQSRANVLTF. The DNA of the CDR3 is TGTGCCAGCAGTGCCACAACGGAACAAAGTCGGGCCAACGTCCTGACTTTC.

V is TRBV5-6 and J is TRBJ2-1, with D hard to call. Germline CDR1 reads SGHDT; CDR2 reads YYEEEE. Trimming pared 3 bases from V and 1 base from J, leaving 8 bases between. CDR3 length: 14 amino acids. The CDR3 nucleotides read TGTGCCAGCAGCTATTCAGGTTCCTACAATGAGCAGTTCTTC. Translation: CASSYSGSYNEQFF. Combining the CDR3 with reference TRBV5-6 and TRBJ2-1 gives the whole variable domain DAGVTQSPTHLIKTRGQQVTLRCSPKSGHDTVSWYQQALGQGPQFIFQYYEEEERQRGNFPDRFSGHQFPNYSSELNVNALLLGDSALYLCASSYSGSYNEQFFGPGTRLTVL.

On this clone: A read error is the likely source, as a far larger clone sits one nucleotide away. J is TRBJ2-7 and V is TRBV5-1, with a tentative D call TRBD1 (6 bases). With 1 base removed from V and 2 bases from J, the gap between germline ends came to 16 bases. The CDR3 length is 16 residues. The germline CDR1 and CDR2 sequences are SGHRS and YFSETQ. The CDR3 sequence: CASSLIRSWGPYEQYF. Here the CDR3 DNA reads TGCGCCAGCAGCTTGATCCGGTCGTGGGGGCCCTACGAGCAGTACTTC.

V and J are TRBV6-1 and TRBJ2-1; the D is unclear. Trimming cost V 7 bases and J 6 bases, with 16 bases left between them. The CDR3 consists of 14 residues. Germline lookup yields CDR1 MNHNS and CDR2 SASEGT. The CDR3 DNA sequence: TGTGCCAGCACCCCAGCCCTCACCGTCAATGAGCAGTTCTTC. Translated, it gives CASTPALTVNEQFF.

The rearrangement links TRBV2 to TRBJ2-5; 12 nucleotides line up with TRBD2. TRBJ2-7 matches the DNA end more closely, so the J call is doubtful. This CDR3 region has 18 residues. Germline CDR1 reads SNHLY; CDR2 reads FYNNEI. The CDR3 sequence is CASSVSGTSGLISYEQYF. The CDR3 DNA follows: TGTGCCAGCAGTGTCTCCGGGACTAGCGGGCTCATCTCCTACGAGCAGTACTTC.

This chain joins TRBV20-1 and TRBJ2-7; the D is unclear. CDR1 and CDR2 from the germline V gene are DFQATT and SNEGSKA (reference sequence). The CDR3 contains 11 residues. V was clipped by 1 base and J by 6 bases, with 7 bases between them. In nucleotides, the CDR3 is TGCAGTGCTAGAGGATTGGGCGAGCAGTACTTC. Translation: CSARGLGEQYF.